This is a list of T cell receptor beta chains from one sample in a study of cytomegalovirus exposure and HLA in healthy donors. Here immunoSEQ multiplex PCR was the method, and the copy in TCRdb shows in-frame clones only, minus some. Among 150,000 to 200,000 clones listed, more than 75% were seen once. Source material: PBMCs. All receptors come from a woman aged 50 to 60 in good health and CMV-seronegative. Each CDR3 is given with its conserved first and last residue. Size tells how often a clone was seen (once, few, many) or the class of an expanded clone, and some rows leave it out.

clone_size j_call cdr3_length v_call cdr3_aa
. TRBJ2-3 18 TRBV28 CASSYSPLTATGTDTQYF
. TRBJ2-3 15 TRBV5-4 CASSSATGGKDTQYF
. TRBJ2-1 15 TRBV4-3 CASSQVGATENEQFF
few TRBJ2-6 19 TRBV4-3 CASSHGSGGTSSGANVLTF
. TRBJ2-1 13 TRBV6-4 CASSDQAYNEQFF
. TRBJ2-2 18 TRBV14 CASSQVPDRVGRNGELFF
. TRBJ2-2 17 TRBV10-3 CAIRGGLAGENTGELFF
. TRBJ2-7 16 TRBV5-6 CASSARLAGVSYEQYF
. TRBJ2-7 14 TRBV15 CATSTTSGSWKQYF
. TRBJ2-1 16 TRBV11-2 CASSLGIAGPYNEQFF
. TRBJ1-6 14 TRBV18 CASSPRPGASPLHF
. TRBJ2-7 16 TRBV27 CASSLVRGQRSYEQYF
few TRBJ2-1 12 TRBV29-1 CSVDRETDEQFF
once TRBJ2-5 14 TRBV28 CASSPRGGKETQYF
. TRBJ2-1 18 TRBV11-2 CASSLLRGAGGAGNEQFF
. TRBJ2-5 15 TRBV9 CASSAHRGGVETQYF
. TRBJ1-5 15 TRBV6-1 CASSTDRVSNQPQHF
. TRBJ2-3 17 TRBV9 CASSVDGLAVGTDTQYF
. TRBJ2-5 15 TRBV4-2 CASSRQVGFQETQYF
few TRBJ2-7 15 TRBV14 CASSQAEAGPYEQYF
. TRBJ1-4 16 TRBV7-9 CASSLTQGSSGEKLFF
. TRBJ1-5 15 TRBV19 CASRANRGDNQPQHF
. TRBJ1-2 16 TRBV5-4 CASSLRTGTFPYGYTF
. TRBJ2-7 14 TRBV18 CASSPTKTGNEQYF
few TRBJ2-7 15 TRBV5-8 CASSTGQGSSDEQYF
. TRBJ2-3 17 TRBV4-2 CASSQVGGGTTTHTQYF
. TRBJ2-2 16 TRBV7-3 CASSLTPLRNTGELFF
. TRBJ2-2 14 TRBV27 CASRRSGITGELFF
. TRBJ2-1 13 TRBV7-9 CASSREVENEQFF
. TRBJ2-7 15 TRBV5-1 CASSSEGGVTREQYF
. TRBJ2-2 16 TRBV11-3 CASSLSRGARTGELFF
. TRBJ2-1 17 TRBV4-1 CASSQERTSGTNNEQFF
. TRBJ1-4 17 TRBV28 CASSSRGQGTSNEKLFF
. TRBJ1-5 16 TRBV19 CASSTPGQGVNQPQHF
once TRBJ2-7 13 TRBV27 CASSSGRAYEQYF
. TRBJ1-1 15 TRBV6-1 CASSGNRGRYTEAFF
. TRBJ1-1 14 TRBV4-1 CASSLQARITEAFF
. . 12 TRBV2 CASRTDSYEQYF
. TRBJ2-7 15 TRBV15 CATSRDRQRPYEQYF
. TRBJ1-5 15 TRBV6-1 CASSLDSNSNQPQHF
. TRBJ2-1 17 TRBV7-8 CASSLGLAGVRVVEQFF
few TRBJ1-1 15 TRBV11-2 CASSLIRATGRSAFF
. TRBJ1-2 12 TRBV6-5 CAGYRGGYGYTF
. TRBJ2-7 15 TRBV15 CATSSGQARTYEQYF
. TRBJ2-5 14 TRBV5-1 CASGLAGPQETQYF
. TRBJ1-1 16 TRBV18 CASSPGTSAMNTEAFF
. TRBJ2-4 18 TRBV6-4 CASSDSLRKREGVNIQYF
. TRBJ2-7 15 TRBV18 CASSPYGQGSYEQYF
. TRBJ2-3 14 TRBV5-1 CASSLKEGVSTQYF
. TRBJ1-3 16 TRBV4-3 CASSQSTGVPGNTIYF
. TRBJ2-7 15 TRBV10-3 CAISPGQGATYEQYF
. TRBJ2-1 15 TRBV5-1 CASTPLAGISDEQFF
. TRBJ2-5 14 TRBV7-9 CASSFLGLQETQYF
. TRBJ2-7 14 TRBV28 CASKGQAGYYEQYF
. TRBJ1-2 14 TRBV30 CAWRLPGENYGYTF
. TRBJ1-1 16 TRBV21-1 CASRKDRGHPDTEAFF